Listed below are T cell receptor beta chains from one sample, sequenced in a study of shared clonotypes between healthy human individuals. TCRdb's table, derived via immunoSEQ multiplex PCR, lists solely in-frame clones and lacks some. Found here are 110,000 or so clones, around 68% of them singletons; the top ten hold around 26%. Material for sequencing was memory CD8+ T cells sorted from blood. These TCRs come from a woman aged 25 to 45 in good health. Both conserved end residues are part of each CDR3. Each record gives: CDR3 protein, CDR3 DNA, D gene, V gene, J gene, clone size. A D gene is named only where the DNA matches it firmly. Clone size, where shown, is once, few, many, or a class for clones that have expanded.

CASSLVGGIYEQYF	TGTGCCAGCAGCTTAGTAGGGGGGATCTACGAGCAGTACTTC	NA	TRBV11-2	TRBJ2-7	NA
CASSGWGGTNYGYTF	TGTGCCAGCAGCGGCTGGGGGGGGACGAACTATGGCTACACCTTC	NA	TRBV9	TRBJ1-2	NA
CASKKTGVTYEQYF	TGTGCCAGCAAAAAAACAGGGGTCACCTACGAGCAGTACTTC	TRBD1	TRBV27	TRBJ2-7	NA
CASNTYNEQFF	TGTGCCAGCAATACGTACAATGAGCAGTTCTTC	NA	TRBV28	TRBJ2-1	NA
CASSSQAGGPYEQYF	TGTGCCAGCAGTTCACAAGCGGGAGGGCCGTACGAGCAGTACTTC	TRBD2	TRBV27	TRBJ2-7	once
CASSYNRDSEAFF	TGCGCCAGCAGTTACAACCGGGACAGTGAAGCTTTCTTT	TRBD1	TRBV10-1	TRBJ1-1	NA
CSVELGGPNNEQFF	TGCAGCGTTGAATTGGGCGGACCGAACAATGAGCAGTTCTTC	NA	TRBV29-1	TRBJ2-1	NA
CASSRQGAGQPQHF	TGTGCCAGCAGTAGGCAGGGGGCGGGACAGCCCCAGCATTTT	TRBD1	TRBV27	TRBJ1-5	NA
CASMGDPGQGSGANVLTF	TGTGCCAGTATGGGGGACCCGGGACAGGGCTCTGGGGCCAACGTCCTGACTTTC	TRBD1	TRBV19	TRBJ2-6	once
CASSLGVGTEAFF	TGTGCCAGCAGCTTGGGAGTCGGGACTGAAGCTTTCTTT	NA	TRBV7-6	TRBJ1-1	few
CASSRRTDSYEQYF	TGTGCCAGCAGCCGAAGGACAGACTCCTACGAGCAGTACTTC	NA	TRBV13	TRBJ2-7	NA
CASCGRVRPNYGYTF	TGCGCCAGCTGCGGCAGGGTCCGACCTAACTATGGCTACACCTTC	NA	TRBV10-2	TRBJ1-2	NA
CASSLAQTEDEKLFF	TGTGCCAGCAGCTTAGCGCAAACGGAGGATGAAAAACTGTTTTTT	NA	TRBV7-9	TRBJ1-4	NA
CASSLLDNSYEQYF	TGTGCCAGCAGCTTGTTGGACAACTCCTACGAGCAGTACTTC	NA	TRBV5-5	TRBJ2-7	NA
CASSLRQGATYEQYF	TGCGCCAGCAGCTTGAGGCAGGGGGCCACCTACGAGCAGTACTTC	TRBD1	TRBV5-1	TRBJ2-7	once
CASSLRGLGRGTNEKLFF	TGTGCCAGCAGCTTACGTGGATTAGGGAGAGGAACTAATGAAAAACTGTTTTTT	NA	TRBV7-8	TRBJ1-4	NA
CASSGVTGGSSYEQYF	TGTGCCAGCAGTGGGGTGACAGGGGGCTCATCCTACGAGCAGTACTTC	TRBD1	TRBV25-1	TRBJ2-7	NA
CASSHLGAEAFF	TGTGCCAGCAGCCACCTCGGGGCTGAAGCTTTCTTT	NA	TRBV7-6	TRBJ1-1	few
CASSQEEASYNEQFF	TGTGCCAGCAGCCAAGAGGAGGCTAGCTACAATGAGCAGTTCTTC	NA	TRBV25-1	TRBJ2-1	NA
CASSPTGEQFF	TGTGCCAGCAGCCCAACTGGTGAGCAGTTCTTC	NA	TRBV11-2	TRBJ2-1	few
CASSGQFVHEQYF	TGTGCCAGCAGTGGACAGTTTGTCCACGAGCAGTACTTC	NA	TRBV25-1	TRBJ2-7	NA
CASGDAQPQHF	TGTGCCAGCGGTGATGCCCAGCCCCAGCATTTT	NA	TRBV6-6	TRBJ1-5	NA